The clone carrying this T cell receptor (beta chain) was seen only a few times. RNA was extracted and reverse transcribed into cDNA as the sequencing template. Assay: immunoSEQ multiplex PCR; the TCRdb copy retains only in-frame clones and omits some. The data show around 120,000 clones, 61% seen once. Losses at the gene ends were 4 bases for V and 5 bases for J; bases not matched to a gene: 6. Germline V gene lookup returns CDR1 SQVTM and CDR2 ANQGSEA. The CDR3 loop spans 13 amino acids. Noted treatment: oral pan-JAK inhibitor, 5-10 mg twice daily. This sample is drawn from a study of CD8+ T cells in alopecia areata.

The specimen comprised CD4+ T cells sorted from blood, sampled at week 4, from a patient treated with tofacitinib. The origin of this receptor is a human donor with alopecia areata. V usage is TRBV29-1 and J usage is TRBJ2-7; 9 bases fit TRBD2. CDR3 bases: TGCAGCGTTGTGTGGCGGGAGGGCGACGAGCAGTACTTC. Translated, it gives CSVVWREGDEQYF.